This T cell receptor (beta chain) was captured by sequencing in a study of blood T cell repertoires in COVID-19. Study as a whole: COVID-19 samples collected from the United States, Italy and Spain covered acute and convalescent phases.

Profiled with immunoSEQ multiplex PCR; TCRdb holds only in-frame clones, not every one. The table includes about 150,000 clones, roughly 90% detected once. V was clipped by 4 bases and J by 4 bases; unmatched bases: 4. The CDR3 spans 14 residues. Germline lookup yields CDR1 MNHEY and CDR2 SVGAGI. The chain has TRBV6-5 and TRBJ1-3; the match to TRBD1 covers 7 bases. The sample was peripheral blood. This TCR derives from a man between 60 and 75 years old with acute or convalescent COVID-19. The CDR3 region has the DNA TGTGCCAGCAGTTCGGGACAGATAGGAAACACCATATATTTT. It yields the protein CASSSGQIGNTIYF.